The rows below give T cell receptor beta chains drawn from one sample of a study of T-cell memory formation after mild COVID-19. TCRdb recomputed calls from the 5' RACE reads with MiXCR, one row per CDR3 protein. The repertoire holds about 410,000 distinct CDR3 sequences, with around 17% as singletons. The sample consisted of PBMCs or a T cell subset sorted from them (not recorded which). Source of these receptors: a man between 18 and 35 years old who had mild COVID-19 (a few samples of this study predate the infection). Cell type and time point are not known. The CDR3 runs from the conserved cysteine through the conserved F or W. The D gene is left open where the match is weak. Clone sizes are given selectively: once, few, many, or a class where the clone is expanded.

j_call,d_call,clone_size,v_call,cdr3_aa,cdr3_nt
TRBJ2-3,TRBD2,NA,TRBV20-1,CSARPTSGNTDTQYF,TGCAGTGCCCGCCCCACTAGCGGCAACACAGATACGCAGTATTTT
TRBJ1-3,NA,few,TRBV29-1,CSVDEGRAGNTIYF,TGCAGCGTTGACGAGGGTCGTGCAGGAAACACCATATATTTT
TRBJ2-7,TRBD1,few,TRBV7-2,CASSLSWDSSYEQYF,TGTGCCAGCAGCTTATCCTGGGACAGCTCCTACGAGCAGTACTTC
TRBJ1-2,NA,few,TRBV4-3,CASSRNQLGSSYTF,TGCGCCAGCAGCCGGAACCAGTTAGGTAGTAGCTACACCTTC
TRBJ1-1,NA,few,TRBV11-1,CASSRATEAFF,TGTGCCAGCAGCCGGGCCACGGAAGCTTTCTTT
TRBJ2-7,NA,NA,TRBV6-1,CASSVSRDSYHEQYF,TGTGCCAGCAGTGTATCCCGCGACAGCTACCACGAGCAGTACTTC
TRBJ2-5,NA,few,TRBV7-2,CASSPNGFQETQYF,TGTGCCAGCAGCCCTAACGGCTTCCAAGAGACCCAGTACTTC
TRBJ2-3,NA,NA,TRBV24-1,CATSVRWGATQYF,TGTGCCACCAGTGTCCGATGGGGCGCTACGCAGTATTTT
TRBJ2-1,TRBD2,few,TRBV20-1,CSAPGRVVVNEQFF,TGCAGTGCCCCCGGGAGGGTCGTCGTCAATGAGCAGTTCTTC
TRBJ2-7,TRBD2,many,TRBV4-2,CASSQALSGGAYEQYF,TGTGCCAGCAGCCAAGCCCTCTCCGGGGGGGCCTACGAGCAGTACTTC
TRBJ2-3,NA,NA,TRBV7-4,CASSAWYFTDTQYF,TGTGCCAGCAGCGCGTGGTACTTCACAGATACGCAGTATTTT
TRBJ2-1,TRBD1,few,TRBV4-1,CASSQAGQVNEQFF,TGCGCCAGCAGCCAAGCCGGACAGGTCAATGAGCAGTTCTTC
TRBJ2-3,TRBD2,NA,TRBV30,CAWTGTSGDTQYF,TGTGCCTGGACCGGGACTAGCGGGGATACGCAGTATTTT
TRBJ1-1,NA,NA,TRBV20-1,CSARGGGDTEAFF,TGCAGTGCTAGAGGAGGAGGGGACACTGAAGCTTTCTTT
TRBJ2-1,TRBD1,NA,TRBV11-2,CASSLVAGGASYNEQFF,TGTGCCAGCAGCTTAGTGGCAGGGGGCGCATCCTACAATGAGCAGTTCTTC
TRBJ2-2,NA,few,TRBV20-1,CSARGRFTGELFF,TGCAGTGCCCGCGGCAGATTCACCGGGGAGCTGTTTTTT
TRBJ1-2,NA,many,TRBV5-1,CASSQDPYGYTF,TGCGCCAGCAGCCAAGACCCCTATGGCTACACCTTC
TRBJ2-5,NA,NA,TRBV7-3,CASSPRGRPRETQYF,TGTGCCAGCAGCCCGCGGGGGCGCCCCAGAGAGACCCAGTACTTC
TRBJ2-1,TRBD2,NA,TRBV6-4,CASSDRRGAYNEQFF,TGTGCCAGCAGTGACCGGCGGGGGGCATACAATGAGCAGTTCTTC
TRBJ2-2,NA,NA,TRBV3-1,CASSQEWLGGTGELFF,TGTGCCAGCAGCCAAGAATGGCTAGGTGGAACCGGGGAGCTGTTTTTT
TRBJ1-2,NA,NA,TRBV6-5,CASKRGASNYGYTF,TGTGCCAGCAAGCGAGGGGCGAGTAACTATGGCTACACCTTC
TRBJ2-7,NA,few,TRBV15,CATSITNRTYEQYF,TGTGCCACCAGCATCACGAACAGGACCTACGAGCAGTACTTC
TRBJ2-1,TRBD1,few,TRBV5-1,CASQRQGPYNEQFF,TGCGCCAGCCAGAGACAGGGACCCTACAATGAGCAGTTCTTC
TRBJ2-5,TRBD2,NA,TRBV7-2,CASSLRSSGGLQETQYF,TGTGCCAGCAGCTTACGATCAAGCGGGGGACTCCAAGAGACCCAGTACTTC
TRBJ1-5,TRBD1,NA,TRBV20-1,CSGFGDSNQPQHF,TGCAGTGGTTTTGGGGACAGTAATCAGCCCCAGCATTTT
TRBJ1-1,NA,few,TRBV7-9,CASSLARSQGGAFF,TGTGCCAGCAGCTTAGCGCGTTCGCAGGGAGGAGCTTTCTTT
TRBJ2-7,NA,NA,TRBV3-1,CASSHGTSDDEQYF,TGTGCCAGCAGCCATGGGACCTCCGACGACGAGCAGTACTTC
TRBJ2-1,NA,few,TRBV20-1,CSARDNPNEQFF,TGCAGTGCTAGAGATAACCCCAATGAGCAGTTCTTC
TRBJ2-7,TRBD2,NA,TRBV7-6,CASSQLAGHYEQYF,TGTGCCAGCAGCCAACTAGCGGGGCACTACGAGCAGTACTTC
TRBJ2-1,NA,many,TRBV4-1,CASSPGLLGNEQFF,TGCGCCAGCAGCCCGGGACTCCTGGGCAATGAGCAGTTCTTC
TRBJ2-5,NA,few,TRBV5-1,CASNRQGGETQYF,TGCGCCAGCAATCGACAGGGAGGCGAGACCCAGTACTTC